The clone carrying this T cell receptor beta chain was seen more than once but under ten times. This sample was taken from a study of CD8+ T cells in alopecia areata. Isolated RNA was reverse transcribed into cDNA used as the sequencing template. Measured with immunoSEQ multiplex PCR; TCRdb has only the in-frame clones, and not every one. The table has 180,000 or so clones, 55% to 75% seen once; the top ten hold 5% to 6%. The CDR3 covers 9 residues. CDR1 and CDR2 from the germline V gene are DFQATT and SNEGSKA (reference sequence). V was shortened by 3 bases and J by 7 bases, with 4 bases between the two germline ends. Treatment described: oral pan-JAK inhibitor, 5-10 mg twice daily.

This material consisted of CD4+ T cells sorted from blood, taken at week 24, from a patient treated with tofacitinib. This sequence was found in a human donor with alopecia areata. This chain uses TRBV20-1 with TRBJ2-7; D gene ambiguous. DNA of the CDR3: TGCAGTGCTAGCGGGGAGCAGTACTTC. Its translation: CSASGEQYF.